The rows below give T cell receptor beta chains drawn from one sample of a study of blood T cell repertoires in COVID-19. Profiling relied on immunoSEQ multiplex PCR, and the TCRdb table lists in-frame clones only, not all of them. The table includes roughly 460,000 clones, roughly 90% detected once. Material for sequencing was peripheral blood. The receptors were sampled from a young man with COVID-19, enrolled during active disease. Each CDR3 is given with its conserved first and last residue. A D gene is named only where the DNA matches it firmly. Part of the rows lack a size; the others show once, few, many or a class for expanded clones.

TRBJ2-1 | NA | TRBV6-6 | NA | TGTGCCAGCAGTTATGGCAGTCACTACAATGAGCAGTTCTTC | CASSYGSHYNEQFF
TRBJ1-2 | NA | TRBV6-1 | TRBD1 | TGTGCCAGCAGTGAATTTGGGACAGTATCGGGCTACACCTTC | CASSEFGTVSGYTF
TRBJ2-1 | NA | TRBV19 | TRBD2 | TGTGCCAGTAGTATGGGCCGGGAGGCCACTTACAATGAGCAGTTCTTC | CASSMGREATYNEQFF
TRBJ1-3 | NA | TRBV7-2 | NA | TGTGCCAGCAGCTTAGATCCGGGGAGTGGAAACACCATATATTTT | CASSLDPGSGNTIYF
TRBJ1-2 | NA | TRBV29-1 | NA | TGCAGCTTGGCCCGGGGGTCGGATGGCTACACCTTC | CSLARGSDGYTF
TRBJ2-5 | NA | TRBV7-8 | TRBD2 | TGTGCCAGCAGCTTAACCGGACTAGCGGGTCAAGAGACCCAGTACTTC | CASSLTGLAGQETQYF
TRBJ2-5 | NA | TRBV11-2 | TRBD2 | TGTGCCAGCAGTCGGGGACTAGCGGGAGAGACCCAGTACTTC | CASSRGLAGETQYF
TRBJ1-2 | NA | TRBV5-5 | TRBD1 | TGTGCCAGCAGCTTGGACAGGGGGCGAAATGGCTACACCTTC | CASSLDRGRNGYTF
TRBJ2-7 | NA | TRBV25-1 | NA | TGTGCCAGCAGTGAATCCAGTTGGAGGGGAGTACGAGAGCAGTACTTC | CASSESSWRGVREQYF
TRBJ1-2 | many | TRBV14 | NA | TGTGCCAGCAGCCCCTCGAGCTATGGCTACACCTTC | CASSPSSYGYTF
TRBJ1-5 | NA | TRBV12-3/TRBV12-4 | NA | TGTGCCAGCAGTCAGGGTCCAAATCAGCCCCAGCATTTT | CASSQGPNQPQHF
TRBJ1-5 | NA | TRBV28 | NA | TGTGCCAGCAGTTTATTTGTGATGGGGGGTAGCAATCAGCCCCAGCATTTT | CASSLFVMGGSNQPQHF
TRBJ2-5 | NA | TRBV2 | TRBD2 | TGTGCCAGCAGTGAAAGGGCTAGCGGGAGTCTAGAGACCCAGTACTTC | CASSERASGSLETQYF
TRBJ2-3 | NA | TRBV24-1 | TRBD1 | TGTGCCACCAGTCTACAGGGGGTCACAGATACGCAGTATTTT | CATSLQGVTDTQYF
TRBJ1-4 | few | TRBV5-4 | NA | TGTGCCAGCAGCCCGGGGGGCGGGGATGAAAAACTGTTTTTT | CASSPGGGDEKLFF
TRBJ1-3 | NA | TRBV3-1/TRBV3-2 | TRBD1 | TGTGCCAGCAGCCAAGAAAGAATACAGGGGATCGACACCATATATTTT | CASSQERIQGIDTIYF
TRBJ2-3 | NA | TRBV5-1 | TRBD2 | TGCGCCAGCACCTGGGGGGGGAGCACAGATACGCAGTATTTT | CASTWGGSTDTQYF
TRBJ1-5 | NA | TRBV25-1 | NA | TGTGCCAGCAGCCAGGGTTTTCAGCCCCAGCATTTT | CASSQGFQPQHF
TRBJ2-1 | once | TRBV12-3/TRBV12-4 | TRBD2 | TGTGCCAGCACAAGACTAGCTCAGCAGTTCTTC | CASTRLAQQFF
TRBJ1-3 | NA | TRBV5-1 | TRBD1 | TGCGCCAGCAGCGTTACAGGGGTGGGAAACACCATATATTTT | CASSVTGVGNTIYF
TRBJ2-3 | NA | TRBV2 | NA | TGTGCCAGCAGCGGCCCAGGGGGGAACACAGATACGCAGTATTTT | CASSGPGGNTDTQYF
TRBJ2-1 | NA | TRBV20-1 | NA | TGCAGTGCTAGTGACTCGGCCCGAGGTGTCTCCTACAATGAGCAGTTCTTC | CSASDSARGVSYNEQFF
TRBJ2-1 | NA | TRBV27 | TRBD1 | TGTGCCAGCAGTTTATTGGGACAGGGCTACAATGAGCAGTTCTTC | CASSLLGQGYNEQFF
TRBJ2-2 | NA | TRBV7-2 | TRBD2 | TGTGCCAGCAGCTTTACTGCTAGCGGGAGGGGGAGCACCGGGGAGCTGTTTTTT | CASSFTASGRGSTGELFF
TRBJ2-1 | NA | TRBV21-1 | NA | TGTGCCAGCAGCAAAGCCCGACTAGCGGGTAACAATGAGCAGTTCTTC | CASSKARLAGNNEQFF
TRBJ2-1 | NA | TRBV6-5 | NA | TGTGCCAGCAGGGCCTCCTCCTACAATGAGCAGTTCTTC | CASRASSYNEQFF
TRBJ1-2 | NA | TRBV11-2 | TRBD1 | TGTGCCAGCAGCCCCCGGACAGGGGGCAACAATGGCTACACCTTC | CASSPRTGGNNGYTF
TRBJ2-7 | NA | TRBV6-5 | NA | TGTGCCAGCACGAGGACAGTCGATTCCTACGAGCAGTACTTC | CASTRTVDSYEQYF
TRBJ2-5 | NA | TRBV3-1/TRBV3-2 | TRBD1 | TGTGCCAGCAGTCGGGACAGACAAGAGACCCAGTACTTC | CASSRDRQETQYF
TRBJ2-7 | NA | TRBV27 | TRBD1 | TGTGCCAGCAGTACGTACAGGGGGCGCGGCGAGCAGTACTTC | CASSTYRGRGEQYF
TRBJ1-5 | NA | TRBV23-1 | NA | TGCGCCAGCACTAGGGGCTCGGACATAAATCAGCCCCAGCATTTT | CASTRGSDINQPQHF
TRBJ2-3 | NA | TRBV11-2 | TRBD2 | TGTGCCAGCAGTCGCGGAGCGGGGGTCACAGATACGCAGTATTTT | CASSRGAGVTDTQYF